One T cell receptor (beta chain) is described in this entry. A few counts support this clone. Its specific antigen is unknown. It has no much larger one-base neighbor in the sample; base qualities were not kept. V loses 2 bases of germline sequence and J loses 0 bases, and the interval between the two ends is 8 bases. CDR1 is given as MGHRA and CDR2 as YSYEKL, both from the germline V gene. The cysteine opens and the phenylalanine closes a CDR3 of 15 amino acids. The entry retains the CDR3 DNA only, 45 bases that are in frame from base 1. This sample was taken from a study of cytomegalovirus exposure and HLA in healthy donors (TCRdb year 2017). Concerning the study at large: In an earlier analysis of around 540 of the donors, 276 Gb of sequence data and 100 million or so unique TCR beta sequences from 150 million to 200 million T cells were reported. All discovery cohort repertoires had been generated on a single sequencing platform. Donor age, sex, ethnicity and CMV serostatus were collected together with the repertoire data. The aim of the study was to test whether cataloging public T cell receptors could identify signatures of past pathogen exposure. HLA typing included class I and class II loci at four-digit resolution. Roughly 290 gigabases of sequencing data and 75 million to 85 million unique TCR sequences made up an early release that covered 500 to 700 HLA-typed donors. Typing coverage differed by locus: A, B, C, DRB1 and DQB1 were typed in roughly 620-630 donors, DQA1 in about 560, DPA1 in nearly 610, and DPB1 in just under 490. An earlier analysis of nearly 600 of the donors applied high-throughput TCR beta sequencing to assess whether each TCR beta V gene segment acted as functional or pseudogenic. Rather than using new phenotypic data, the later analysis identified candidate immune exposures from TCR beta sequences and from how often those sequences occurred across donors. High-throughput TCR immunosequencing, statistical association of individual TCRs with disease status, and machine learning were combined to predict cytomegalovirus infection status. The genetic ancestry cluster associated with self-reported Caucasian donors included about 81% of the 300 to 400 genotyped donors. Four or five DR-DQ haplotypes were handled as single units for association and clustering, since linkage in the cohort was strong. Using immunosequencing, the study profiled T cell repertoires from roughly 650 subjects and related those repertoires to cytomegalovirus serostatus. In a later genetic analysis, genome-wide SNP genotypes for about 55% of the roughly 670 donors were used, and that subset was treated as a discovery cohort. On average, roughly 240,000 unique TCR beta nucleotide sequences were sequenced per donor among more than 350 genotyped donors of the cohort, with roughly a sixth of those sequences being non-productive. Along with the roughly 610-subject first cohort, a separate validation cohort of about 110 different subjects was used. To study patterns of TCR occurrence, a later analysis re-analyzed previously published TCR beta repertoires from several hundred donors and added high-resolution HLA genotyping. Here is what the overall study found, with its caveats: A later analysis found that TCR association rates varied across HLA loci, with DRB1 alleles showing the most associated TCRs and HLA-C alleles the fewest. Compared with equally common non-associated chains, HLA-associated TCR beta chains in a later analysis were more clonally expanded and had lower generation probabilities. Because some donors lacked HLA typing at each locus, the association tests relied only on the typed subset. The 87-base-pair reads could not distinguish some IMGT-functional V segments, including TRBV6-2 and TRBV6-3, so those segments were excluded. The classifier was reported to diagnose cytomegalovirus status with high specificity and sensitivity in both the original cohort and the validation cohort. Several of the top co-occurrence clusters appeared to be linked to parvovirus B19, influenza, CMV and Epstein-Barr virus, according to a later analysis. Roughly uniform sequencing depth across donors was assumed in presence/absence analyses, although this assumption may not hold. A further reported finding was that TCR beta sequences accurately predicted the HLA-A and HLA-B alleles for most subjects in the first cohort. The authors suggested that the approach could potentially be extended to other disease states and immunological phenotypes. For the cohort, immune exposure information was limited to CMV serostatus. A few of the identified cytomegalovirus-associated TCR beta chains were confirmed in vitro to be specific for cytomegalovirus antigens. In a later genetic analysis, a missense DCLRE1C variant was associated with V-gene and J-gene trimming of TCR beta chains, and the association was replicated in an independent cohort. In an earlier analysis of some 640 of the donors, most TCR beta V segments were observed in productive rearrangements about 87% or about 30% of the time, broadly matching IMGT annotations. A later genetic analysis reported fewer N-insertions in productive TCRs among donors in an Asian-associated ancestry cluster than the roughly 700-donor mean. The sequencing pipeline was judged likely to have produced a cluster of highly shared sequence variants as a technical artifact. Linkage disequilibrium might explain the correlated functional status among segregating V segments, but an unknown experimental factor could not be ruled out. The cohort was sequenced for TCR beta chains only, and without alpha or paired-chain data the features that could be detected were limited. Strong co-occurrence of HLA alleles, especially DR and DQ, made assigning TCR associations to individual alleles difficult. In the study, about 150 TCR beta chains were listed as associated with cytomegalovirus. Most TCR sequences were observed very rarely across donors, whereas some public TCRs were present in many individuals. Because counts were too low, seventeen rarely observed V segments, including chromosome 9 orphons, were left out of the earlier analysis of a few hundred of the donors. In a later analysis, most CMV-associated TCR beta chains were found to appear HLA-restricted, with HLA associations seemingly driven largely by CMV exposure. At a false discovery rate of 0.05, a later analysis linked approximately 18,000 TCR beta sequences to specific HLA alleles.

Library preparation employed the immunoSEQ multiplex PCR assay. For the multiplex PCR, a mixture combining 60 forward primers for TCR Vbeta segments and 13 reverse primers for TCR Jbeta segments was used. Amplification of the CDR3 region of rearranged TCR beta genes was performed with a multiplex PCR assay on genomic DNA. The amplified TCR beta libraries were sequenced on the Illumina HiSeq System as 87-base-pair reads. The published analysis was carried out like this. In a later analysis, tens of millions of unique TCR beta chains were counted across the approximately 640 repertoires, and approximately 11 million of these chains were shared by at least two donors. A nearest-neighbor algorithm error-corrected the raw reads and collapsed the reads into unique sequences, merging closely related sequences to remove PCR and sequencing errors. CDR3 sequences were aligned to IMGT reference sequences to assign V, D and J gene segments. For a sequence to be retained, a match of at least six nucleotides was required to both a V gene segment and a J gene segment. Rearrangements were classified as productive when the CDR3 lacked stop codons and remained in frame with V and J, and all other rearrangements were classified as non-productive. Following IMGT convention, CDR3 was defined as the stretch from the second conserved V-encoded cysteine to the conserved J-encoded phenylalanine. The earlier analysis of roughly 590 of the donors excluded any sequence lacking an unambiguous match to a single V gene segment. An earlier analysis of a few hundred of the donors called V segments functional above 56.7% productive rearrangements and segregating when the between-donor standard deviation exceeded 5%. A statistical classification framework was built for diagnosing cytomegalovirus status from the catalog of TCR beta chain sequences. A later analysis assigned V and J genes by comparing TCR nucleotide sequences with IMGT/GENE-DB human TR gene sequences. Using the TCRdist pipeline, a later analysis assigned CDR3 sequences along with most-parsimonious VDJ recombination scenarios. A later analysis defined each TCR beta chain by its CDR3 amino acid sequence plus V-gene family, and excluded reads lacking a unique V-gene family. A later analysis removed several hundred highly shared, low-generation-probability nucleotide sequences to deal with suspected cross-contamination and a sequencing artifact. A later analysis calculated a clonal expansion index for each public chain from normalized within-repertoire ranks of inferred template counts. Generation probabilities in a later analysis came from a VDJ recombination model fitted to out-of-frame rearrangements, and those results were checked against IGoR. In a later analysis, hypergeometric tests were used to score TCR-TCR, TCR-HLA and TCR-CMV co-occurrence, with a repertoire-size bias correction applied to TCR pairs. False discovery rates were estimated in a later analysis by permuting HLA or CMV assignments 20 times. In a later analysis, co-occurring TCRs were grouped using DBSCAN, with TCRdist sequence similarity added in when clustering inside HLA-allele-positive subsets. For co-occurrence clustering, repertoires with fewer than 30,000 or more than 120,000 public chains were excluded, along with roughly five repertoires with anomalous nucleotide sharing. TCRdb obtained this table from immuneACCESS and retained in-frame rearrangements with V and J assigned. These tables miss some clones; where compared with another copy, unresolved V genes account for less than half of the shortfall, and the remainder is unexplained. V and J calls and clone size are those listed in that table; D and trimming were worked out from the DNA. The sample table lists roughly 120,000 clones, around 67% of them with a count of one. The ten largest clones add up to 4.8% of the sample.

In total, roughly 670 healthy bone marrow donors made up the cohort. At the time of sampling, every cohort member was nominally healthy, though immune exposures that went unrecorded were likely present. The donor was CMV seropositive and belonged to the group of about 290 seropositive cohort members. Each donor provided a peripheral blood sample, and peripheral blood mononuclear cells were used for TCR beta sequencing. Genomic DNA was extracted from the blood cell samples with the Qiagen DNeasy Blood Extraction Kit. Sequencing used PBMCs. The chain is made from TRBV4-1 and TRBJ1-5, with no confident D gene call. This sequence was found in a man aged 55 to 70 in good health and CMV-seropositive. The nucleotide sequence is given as TGCGCCAGCAGCCAATCTAGCTATAGCAATCAGCCCCAGCATTTT. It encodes CASSQSSYSNQPQHF.